These T cell receptor beta chains were read from a single sample in a study of T cell repertoires in aging, cancer and after chemotherapy. Each CDR3 protein is one row after TCRdb ran MiXCR on the multiplex PCR reads. The sample includes about 6,700 distinct CDR3 sequences, about 20% of them seen just once. Sequencing was done on a sample of blood. The origin of the receptors is a human donor with a blood cancer. Both conserved end residues are part of each CDR3. The order of the fields is D gene, J gene, V gene, clone size, CDR3 protein, CDR3 DNA. The D gene is left open where the match is weak. Size tells how often a clone was seen (once, few, many) or the class of an expanded clone, and some rows leave it out.

TRBD2 TRBJ2-7 TRBV30 NA CAWTLSGSLHEQYF TGTGCCTGGACCCTTAGCGGGAGTCTCCACGAGCAGTACTTC
TRBD2 TRBJ2-1 TRBV7-3 few CASSLTGSGRGTEQFF TGTGCCAGCAGCTTAACGGGAAGCGGGAGGGGTACTGAGCAGTTCTTC
TRBD1 TRBJ1-5 TRBV6-2/TRBV6-3 NA CASSGQGALVLQPQHF TGTGCCAGCAGTGGGCAGGGGGCCTTAGTTTTGCAGCCCCAGCATTTT
NA TRBJ2-7 TRBV28 NA CASFDLYEQYF TGTGCCAGCTTTGACCTCTACGAGCAGTACTTC
NA TRBJ2-1 TRBV27 few CASSSLVGVAREDDEQFF TGTGCCAGCAGTTCGTTGGTTGGGGTAGCGAGGGAAGACGATGAGCAGTTCTTC
TRBD2 TRBJ2-7 TRBV6-2/TRBV6-3 NA CASSYYRLADYEQYF TGTGCCAGCAGTTACTATAGACTAGCGGACTACGAGCAGTACTTC
TRBD1 TRBJ2-1 TRBV5-1 few CASSLETGLRSYNEQFF TGCGCCAGCAGCTTGGAGACAGGGCTCAGGTCCTACAATGAGCAGTTCTTC
TRBD1 TRBJ1-6 TRBV6-6 NA CASSYRGQAYSPLHF TGTGCCAGCAGTTACCGGGGACAGGCCTATTCACCCCTCCACTTT
TRBD2 TRBJ2-5 TRBV5-6 medium-sized CASSTSRGGGQETQYF TGTGCCAGCTCCACCTCACGGGGGGGTGGTCAAGAGACCCAGTACTTC
NA TRBJ1-1 TRBV30 NA CAWIRYRRDTEAFF TGTGCCTGGATTCGGTACAGGAGGGACACTGAAGCTTTCTTT
TRBD1 TRBJ2-7 TRBV27 NA CASAPPGQGAKYEQYF TGTGCCAGCGCCCCACCGGGACAGGGGGCGAAGTACGAGCAGTACTTC
NA TRBJ1-1 TRBV5-4 medium-sized CASSLGSDTEAFF TGTGCCAGCAGCTTGGGATCCGACACTGAAGCTTTCTTT
NA TRBJ1-2 TRBV19 medium-sized CASSIGTGLTNYGYTF TGTGCCAGTAGTATAGGGACGGGCCTTACTAACTATGGCTACACCTTC
NA TRBJ1-3 TRBV19 medium-sized CASSIGTASGNTIYF TGTGCCAGTAGTATAGGGACAGCCTCTGGAAACACCATATATTTT
TRBD1 TRBJ2-5 TRBV27 once CASSGTGVQETQYF TGTGCCAGCAGTGGTACAGGGGTCCAAGAGACCCAGTACTTC
NA TRBJ2-7 TRBV28 few CASSFGKVGRSHPYEQYF TGTGCCAGCAGTTTCGGAAAGGTAGGGCGGTCTCACCCCTACGAGCAGTACTTC
NA TRBJ1-5 TRBV19 medium-sized CASSIWGTNQHF TGTGCCAGTAGTATCTGGGGAACGAACCAGCATTTT
NA TRBJ2-3 TRBV5-4 medium-sized CASSPTTDTQYF TGTGCCAGCAGCCCGACCACAGATACGCAGTATTTT
NA TRBJ1-2 TRBV12-3/TRBV12-4 NA CASSQGLDGYTF TGTGCCAGCAGTCAGGGACTTGATGGCTACACCTTC
TRBD1 TRBJ1-2 TRBV28 NA CASSFGTGGVSPRGYTF TGTGCCAGCAGTTTTGGAACAGGGGGCGTATCTCCGAGAGGCTACACCTTC
TRBD2 TRBJ2-3 TRBV5-4 NA CVSSFRSGITTDTQYF TGTGTCAGCAGCTTTCGGAGCGGGATAACCACAGATACGCAGTATTTT
NA TRBJ2-5 TRBV6-5 NA CAPRRPIHLETQYF TGTGCCCCGCGGAGACCCATACATCTGGAGACCCAGTACTTC
NA TRBJ2-1 TRBV30 medium-sized CAWSLAREQFF TGTGCCTGGAGTTTGGCCCGGGAGCAGTTCTTC
TRBD2 TRBJ2-3 TRBV12-3/TRBV12-4 NA CASSLAGSPDTQYF TGTGCCAGCAGTCTAGCGGGGTCGCCGGATACGCAGTATTTT
TRBD2 TRBJ2-1 TRBV19 medium-sized CASRTGAGTSGGNEQFF TGTGCCAGTAGAACTGGGGCCGGGACTAGCGGGGGCAATGAGCAGTTCTTC
NA TRBJ2-5 TRBV20-1 NA CSARAETQYF TGCAGTGCTCGCGCGGAGACCCAGTACTTC
TRBD1 TRBJ2-1 TRBV6-5 medium-sized CASSYSRVGTGMYNEQFF TGTGCCAGCAGTTACAGTCGCGTTGGGACAGGGATGTACAATGAGCAGTTCTTC
NA TRBJ2-6 TRBV12-3/TRBV12-4 medium-sized CASSDRVPSSGANVLTF TGTGCCAGCAGTGACCGGGTCCCAAGCTCTGGGGCCAACGTCCTGACTTTC
NA TRBJ1-5 TRBV20-1 once CSARGIRNGNQPQHF TGCAGTGCTAGAGGTATTCGCAACGGCAATCAGCCCCAGCATTTT
NA TRBJ2-2 TRBV5-4 few CASSLGSGAGELFF TGTGCCAGCAGCTTGGGCTCGGGGGCCGGGGAGCTGTTTTTT